What follows is one T cell receptor (beta chain) and its context. This record belongs to a study of blood T cell repertoires in COVID-19. The germline gives CDR1 KGHSH, CDR2 LQKENI. The CDR3 consists of 14 residues. Trimming shortened V by 3 bases and J by 4 bases, and 9 bases separated the two germline ends. TCRdb keeps only in-frame clones here, not all; method: immunoSEQ multiplex PCR. The profile shows 25,000 to 30,000 clones, around four fifths of them singletons. Sequencing was carried out using peripheral blood. The receptor was derived from a man in his 70s with acute or convalescent COVID-19. This sequence joins TRBV18 and TRBJ2-2, with D unclear. CDR3 nucleotide sequence: TGTGCCAGCTCACCCTGGAGTGGCACCGGGGAGCTGTTTTTT. This gives the protein CASSPWSGTGELFF.